This TCR beta chain was retrieved from a study of blood T cell repertoires in COVID-19. Study summary: Sites in the United States, Italy and Spain provided acute and convalescent COVID-19 samples.

The trim removed 3 bases at V and 0 bases at J, leaving 12 bases unmatched. This CDR3 is built from 19 residues. The germline CDR1 and CDR2 sequences are SEHNR and FQNEAQ (reference sequence). TCRdb keeps only in-frame clones here, not all; method: immunoSEQ multiplex PCR. This sample has more than 400,000 clones, with 87% found just once. This clonotype originated in a woman aged 18-35 years who had recovered from COVID-19. The chain employs TRBV7-9 and TRBJ1-4; TRBD1 matches at 8 bases. Sequencing was carried out using PBMCs or T cells enriched from blood (not recorded which). The DNA for the CDR3 is TGTGCCAGCAGCTTTCACCAGACAGGGGCCCGACCAACTAATGAAAAACTGTTTTTT. Translated: CASSFHQTGARPTNEKLFF. The complete variable domain, with remaining parts taken from reference TRBV7-9 and TRBJ1-4, reads DTGVSQNPRHKITKRGQNVTFRCDPISEHNRLYWYRQTLGQGPEFLTYFQNEAQLEKSRLLSDRFSAERPKGSFSTLEIQRTEQGDSAMYLCASSFHQTGARPTNEKLFFGSGTQLSVL.